This T cell receptor (beta chain) was profiled in a study of control samples from healthy donors and cancer patients. The assay was immunoSEQ multiplex PCR, and TCRdb's table has in-frame clones only and misses some. The sample lists approximately 160,000 clones, about 94% seen once, with 0.65% to 0.85% in the top ten. The V gene's germline CDR1 is SGHTA and CDR2 FQGNSA. Deletions cut 2 bases from V and 2 bases from J, with 12 bases between. The CDR3 covers 15 residues. The specimen sequenced was blood. The sequence came from a young woman in good health. The chain recombines TRBV7-2 with TRBJ2-5, with D maybe TRBD2 (5 bases). The CDR3 sequence is CASSLLASRQETQYF. As DNA, the CDR3 is TGTGCCAGCAGCTTACTGGCTAGCCGACAAGAGACCCAGTACTTC.